Described below is a single T cell receptor beta chain sequence and its context. The antigen is undetermined. Germline CDR1 reads MDHEN; CDR2 reads SYDVKM. The V gene end was trimmed by 6 bases and the J gene end by 3 bases; junction bases not matched to a gene: 9. This CDR3 has 16 amino acids. The repertoire was sequenced with immunoSEQ multiplex PCR; TCRdb's copy has only in-frame clones and lacks some. In the table there are roughly 100,000 clones, roughly nine tenths of which are singletons. Some second doses came at about 4 weeks and others at about 12 weeks; these were pooled. The source of the sample is a study of T cell responses to AZD1222 COVID-19 vaccine. Study observations and caveats: Reportedly, nearly half the spike-specific TCRs target unmutated variant regions. Elevations in Spike-specific TCR breadth and depth followed administration of two AZD1222 doses.

This chain links TRBV28 with TRBJ2-1; 9 bases agree with TRBD2. The receptor comes from an adult who received the AZD1222 COVID-19 vaccine. Material: peripheral blood, obtained 28 days after the second AZD1222 dose. The CDR3 here is CASSRSSGSDYNEQFF. DNA for the CDR3: TGTGCCAGCAGCCGGAGTAGCGGGAGTGACTACAATGAGCAGTTCTTC.